This TCR beta chain was sequenced in a study of CD8 T cells in ankylosing spondylitis. MiXCR, applied by TCRdb to the 5' RACE reads, yields one record per CDR3 protein. The sample has fewer than 35,000 distinct CDR3 sequences, 30% seen once. General study results and limits: One TCR beta motif, made up of eight or nine highly homologous variants, appeared characteristic of ankylosing spondylitis blood. CD8+ cells made up the disease-linked clones, which were relatively rare in peripheral blood. Prior literature has documented some motif variants in synovial fluid and blood from reactive arthritis.

Between the trimmed V and J ends, which lost 5 bases and 2 bases, there was a span of 15 bases. Germline lookup yields CDR1 SGHVS and CDR2 FNYEAQ. The CDR3 is 15 amino acids. Details on this clonotype: The antigen remains unidentified.

The J gene is TRBJ2-5, the V gene TRBV7-6; possibly TRBD1 or TRBD2 for D (5 bases each). The TCR originated in a male donor with ankylosing spondylitis. The sequencing sample was made of synovial fluid, either unsorted or a sorted T cell fraction (not recorded which). The CDR3 spells CASSETARDQETQYF. DNA for the CDR3: TGTGCCAGCAGCGAGACAGCGAGGGATCAAGAGACCCAGTACTTC.